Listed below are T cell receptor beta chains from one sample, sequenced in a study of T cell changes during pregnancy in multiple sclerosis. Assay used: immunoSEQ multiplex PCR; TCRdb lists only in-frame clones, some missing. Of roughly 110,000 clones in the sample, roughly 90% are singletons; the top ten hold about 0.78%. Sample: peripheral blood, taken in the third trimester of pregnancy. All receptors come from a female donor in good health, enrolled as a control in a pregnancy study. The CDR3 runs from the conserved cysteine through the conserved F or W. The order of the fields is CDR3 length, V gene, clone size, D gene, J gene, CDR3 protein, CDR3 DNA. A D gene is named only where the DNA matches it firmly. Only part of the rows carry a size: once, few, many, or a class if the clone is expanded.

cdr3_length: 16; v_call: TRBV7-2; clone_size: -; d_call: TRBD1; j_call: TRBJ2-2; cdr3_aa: CASSRTGGRNTGELFF; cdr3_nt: TGTGCCAGCAGCCGTACAGGGGGCAGGAACACCGGGGAGCTGTTTTTT
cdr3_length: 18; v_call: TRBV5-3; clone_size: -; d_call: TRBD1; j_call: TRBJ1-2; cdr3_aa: CARSLLSFRDSFRWGYTF; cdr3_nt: TGTGCCAGAAGCTTGTTATCATTCAGGGACAGCTTTCGTTGGGGCTACACCTTC
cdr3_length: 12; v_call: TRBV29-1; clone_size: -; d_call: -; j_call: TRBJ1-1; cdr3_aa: CSVQTGNTEAFF; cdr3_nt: TGCAGCGTTCAGACAGGGAACACTGAAGCTTTCTTT
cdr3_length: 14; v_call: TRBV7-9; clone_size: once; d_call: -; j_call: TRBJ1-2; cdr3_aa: CASSHGGRVGGYTF; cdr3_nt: TGTGCCAGCAGCCACGGGGGGCGGGTAGGTGGCTACACCTTC
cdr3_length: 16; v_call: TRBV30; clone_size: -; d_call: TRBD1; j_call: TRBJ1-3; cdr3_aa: CAWRTPGQGDGNTIYF; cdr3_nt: TGTGCCTGGAGGACCCCGGGACAGGGGGACGGAAACACCATATATTTT
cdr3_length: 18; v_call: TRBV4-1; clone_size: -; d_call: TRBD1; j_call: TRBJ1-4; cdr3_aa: CASSQERTGALPGEKLFF; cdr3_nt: TGCGCCAGCAGCCAAGAAAGGACAGGGGCGTTGCCCGGCGAAAAACTGTTTTTT
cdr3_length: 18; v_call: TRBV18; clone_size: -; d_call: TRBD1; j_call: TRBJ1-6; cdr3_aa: CASSPTGGTGVFNSPLHF; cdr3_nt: TGTGCCAGCTCACCAACAGGCGGGACAGGGGTTTTCAATTCACCCCTCCACTTT
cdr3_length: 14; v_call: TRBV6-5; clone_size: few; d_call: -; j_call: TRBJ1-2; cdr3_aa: CASSYSARDYGYTF; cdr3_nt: TGTGCCAGCAGTTACTCGGCGCGGGACTATGGCTACACCTTC
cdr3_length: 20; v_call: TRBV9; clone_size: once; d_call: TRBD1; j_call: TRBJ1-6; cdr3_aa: CASSTPSGQGNGYYNSPLHF; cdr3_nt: TGTGCCAGCAGCACCCCCTCGGGACAGGGTAACGGCTACTATAATTCACCCCTCCACTTT
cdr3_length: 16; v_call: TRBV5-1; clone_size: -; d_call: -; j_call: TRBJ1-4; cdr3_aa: CASSLDIWDSGVTLFF; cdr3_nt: TGCGCCAGCAGCTTGGACATTTGGGACTCCGGTGTTACGCTGTTTTTT
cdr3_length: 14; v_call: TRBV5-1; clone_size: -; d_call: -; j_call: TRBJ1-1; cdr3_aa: CASSRVTDNTEAFF; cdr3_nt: TGCGCCAGCAGCCGTGTGACAGATAACACTGAAGCTTTCTTT
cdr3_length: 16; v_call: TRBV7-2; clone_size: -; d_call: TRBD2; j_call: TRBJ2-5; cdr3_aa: CASSLFLAGGQETQYF; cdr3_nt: TGTGCCAGCAGCTTATTCCTAGCGGGGGGGCAAGAGACCCAGTACTTC
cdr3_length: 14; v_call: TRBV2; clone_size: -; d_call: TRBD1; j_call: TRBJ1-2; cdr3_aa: CARPVGQGLGGYTF; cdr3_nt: TGTGCCAGGCCCGTGGGACAGGGTCTGGGAGGCTACACCTTC
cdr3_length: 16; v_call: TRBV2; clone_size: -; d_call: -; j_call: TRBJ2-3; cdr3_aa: CASSEGVSRTTDTQYF; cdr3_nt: TGTGCCAGCAGTGAAGGGGTTAGCAGAACCACAGATACGCAGTATTTT
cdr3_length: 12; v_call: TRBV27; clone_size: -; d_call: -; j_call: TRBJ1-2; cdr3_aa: CASQGPNYGYTF; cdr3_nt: TGTGCCAGCCAGGGGCCTAACTATGGCTACACCTTC
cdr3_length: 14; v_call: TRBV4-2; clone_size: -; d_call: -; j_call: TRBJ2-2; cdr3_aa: CASSIEVNTGELFF; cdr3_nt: TGTGCCAGCTCAATCGAGGTTAACACCGGGGAGCTGTTTTTT
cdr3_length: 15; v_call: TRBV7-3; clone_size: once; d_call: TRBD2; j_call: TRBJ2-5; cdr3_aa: CASSRLAGATGTQYF; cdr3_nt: TGTGCCAGCAGCAGACTAGCGGGGGCCACTGGGACCCAGTACTTC
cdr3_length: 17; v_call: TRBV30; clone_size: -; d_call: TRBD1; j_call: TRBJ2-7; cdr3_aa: CAWSTGQGGQSSYEQYF; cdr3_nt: TGTGCCTGGAGTACAGGACAGGGGGGACAAAGCTCCTACGAGCAGTACTTC
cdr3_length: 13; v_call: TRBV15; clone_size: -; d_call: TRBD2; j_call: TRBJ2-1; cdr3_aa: CATRRISGVEQFF; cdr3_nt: TGTGCCACCCGAAGAATTAGCGGGGTTGAGCAGTTCTTC
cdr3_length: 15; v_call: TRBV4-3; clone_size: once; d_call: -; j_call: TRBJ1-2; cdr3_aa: CASSQATGEDYGYTF; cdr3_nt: TGCGCCAGCAGCCAAGCAACCGGGGAGGACTATGGCTACACCTTC
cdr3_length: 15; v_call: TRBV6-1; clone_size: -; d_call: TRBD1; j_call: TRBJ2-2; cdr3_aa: CASQGAPANTGELFF; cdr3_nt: TGTGCCAGCCAGGGGGCTCCCGCGAACACCGGGGAGCTGTTTTTT
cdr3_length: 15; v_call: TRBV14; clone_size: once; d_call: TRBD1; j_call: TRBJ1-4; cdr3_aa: CASSQVGQGSEKLFF; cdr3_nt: TGTGCCAGCAGCCAAGTGGGACAGGGGTCTGAAAAACTGTTTTTT
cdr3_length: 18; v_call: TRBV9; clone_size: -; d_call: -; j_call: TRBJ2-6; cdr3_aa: CASSVGRGYLSGANVLTF; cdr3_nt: TGTGCCAGCAGCGTAGGAAGAGGGTACCTCTCTGGGGCCAACGTCCTGACTTTC
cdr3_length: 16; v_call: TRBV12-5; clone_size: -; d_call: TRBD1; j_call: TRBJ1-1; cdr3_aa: CASGLVRDRVNTEAFF; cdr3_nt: TGTGCTAGTGGTTTGGTACGGGACAGGGTAAACACTGAAGCTTTCTTT
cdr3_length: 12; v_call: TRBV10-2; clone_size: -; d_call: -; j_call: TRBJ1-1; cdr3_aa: CASNPGDTEAFF; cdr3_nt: TGCGCCAGCAACCCGGGAGACACTGAAGCTTTCTTT
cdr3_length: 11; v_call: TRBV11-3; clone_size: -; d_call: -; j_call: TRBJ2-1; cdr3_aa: CASGVGGEQFF; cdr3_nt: TGTGCCAGCGGCGTGGGGGGTGAGCAGTTCTTC
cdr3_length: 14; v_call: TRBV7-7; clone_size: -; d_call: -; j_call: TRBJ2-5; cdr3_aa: CASSRNPGPETQYF; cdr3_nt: TGTGCTAGCAGCCGTAACCCAGGGCCAGAGACCCAGTACTTC
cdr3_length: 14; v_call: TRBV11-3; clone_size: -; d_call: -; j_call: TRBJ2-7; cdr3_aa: CASSLGTDSYEQYF; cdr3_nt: TGTGCCAGCAGCTTAGGAACAGACTCCTACGAGCAGTACTTC
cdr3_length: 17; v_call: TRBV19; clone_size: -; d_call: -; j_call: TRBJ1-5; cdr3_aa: CASSRYRRLDSYQPQHF; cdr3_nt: TGTGCCAGTAGTAGATACCGTAGGCTTGACAGTTATCAGCCCCAGCATTTT